Each of the 13 T cell receptor beta chains below was sequenced from the same sample in a study of T cell responses to AZD1222 COVID-19 vaccine. The table came from immunoSEQ multiplex PCR; TCRdb's copy has only in-frame clones and leaves some out. The sample holds about 130,000 clones, approximately 85% seen once. This specimen consisted of peripheral blood, obtained on day 0 of AZD1222 vaccination. These receptors were obtained from an adult in good health.

This sequence joins TRBV9 and TRBJ1-1; the D gene is possibly TRBD1 (5 bases). V lost 3 bases and J lost 4, with 16 bases in between. This CDR3 has 15 residues. CDR1 is SGDLS and CDR2 is YYNGEE in the germline V gene. DNA for the CDR3: TGTGCCAGCAGCGCAGTGGGGCGATTGGGCACTGAAGCTTTCTTT. Amino acid sequence: CASSAVGRLGTEAFF. Using reference TRBV9 and TRBJ1-1 for the parts outside the CDR3, the full variable domain is DSGVTQTPKHLITATGQRVTLRCSPRSGDLSVYWYQQSLDQGLQFLIQYYNGEERAKGNILERFSAQQFPDLHSELNLSSLELGDSALYFCASSAVGRLGTEAFFGQGTRLTVV.

This clone was seen a few times. The chain has TRBV5-1 and TRBJ2-4; D unresolved. The CDR3 is 16 amino acids. Germline V gives CDR1 SGHRS, CDR2 YFSETQ. The V and J ends lost 2 bases and 0 bases respectively, with 12 bases between them. CDR3 region: CASSFTSPIAKNIQYF. Here the CDR3 DNA reads TGCGCCAGCAGCTTCACAAGCCCCATAGCCAAAAACATTCAGTACTTC.

The chain has TRBV27 and TRBJ2-7; no clear D. CDR3 length: 14 amino acids. The germline V gene encodes CDR1 MNHEY and CDR2 SMNVEV (reference sequence). V was shortened by 4 bases and J by 6 bases, with 16 bases between the two germline ends. This CDR3 is CASSYKGSVSEQYF. CDR3 DNA: TGTGCCAGCAGTTATAAAGGGTCCGTCTCCGAGCAGTACTTC.

The chain is built from TRBV27 and TRBJ2-1, with a tentative D call TRBD2 (5 bases). CDR3 length equals 15 residues. V lost 7 bases and J 1 base, leaving 14 bases between the germline ends. CDR1 is MNHEY, CDR2 SMNVEV, per germline (reference sequence). The DNA of the CDR3 is TGTGCCAGCACTACCGGGATAGGGTCCTACAATGAGCAGTTCTTC. This encodes CASTTGIGSYNEQFF.

The rearrangement uses TRBV18 and TRBJ2-5; D unresolved. The CDR3 contains 15 residues. CDR1 and CDR2 (germline): KGHSH, LQKENI. V was pared by 3 bases and J by 2 bases, with 13 bases between. DNA of the CDR3: TGTGCCAGCTCACCGATCAGAGTGGGACAAGAGACCCAGTACTTC. This codes for CASSPIRVGQETQYF.

V gene TRBV18 combines with J gene TRBJ2-7; D gene uncertain. This CDR3 comprises 13 residues. CDR1 and CDR2 from the germline V gene are KGHSH and LQKENI. Deletions cut 3 bases from V and 0 bases from J, with 6 bases between. CDR3 in amino acids: CASSPTASYEQYF. CDR3 DNA sequence: TGTGCCAGCTCACCCACAGCCTCCTACGAGCAGTACTTC.

This clone was detected a few times. V gene TRBV6-1 combines with J gene TRBJ1-5; D is unresolved. CDR3 length equals 12 residues. V gave up 0 bases and J gave up 11 bases, with 8 bases separating them. Germline V gives CDR1 MNHNS, CDR2 SASEGT. The CDR3 loop reads CASSEAPKAQHF. In nucleotides, the CDR3 is TGTGCCAGCAGTGAAGCGCCGAAGGCCCAGCATTTT.

The chain uses TRBV12-3 or TRBV12-4 and TRBJ1-1; D is ambiguous. Trimming removed 8 bases at V and 4 bases at J, with 11 bases between. The CDR3 is 12 amino acids. The CDR3 protein is CASSLEGTEAFF. CDR3 nucleotides: TGTGCCAGCTCCCTTGAGGGCACTGAAGCTTTCTTT.

V usage is TRBV28 and J usage is TRBJ2-7; D might be TRBD2 (6 bases). CDR1 and CDR2 (germline): MDHEN, SYDVKM. Trimming took off 2 bases at V and 5 bases at J, with 16 bases between the two ends. This CDR3 comprises 15 residues. For the CDR3, the DNA is TGTGCCAGCAGTTTAGGTGTTGGGGGGATCAACGAGCAGTACTTC. Translated, it gives CASSLGVGGINEQYF.

The CDR3 DNA reads TGTGCCAGCAGCTTAGGGGGGCCGGGGAATGAGCAGTTCTTC. Its protein is CASSLGGPGNEQFF. The chain recombines TRBV11-3 with TRBJ2-1; weak D call: TRBD1 (6 bases). Germline-derived CDR1 and CDR2 are SGHNT and YENEEA. The CDR3 extends over 14 amino acids. V gave up 1 base and J gave up 7 bases, with 11 bases separating them.

The V and J genes are TRBV19 and TRBJ1-5; the D is unclear. V was shortened by 5 bases and J by 4 bases, with 15 bases between the two germline ends. This CDR3 has 15 residues. Germline V gene data show CDR1 as LNHDA and CDR2 as SQIVND (reference sequence). The CDR3 region is CASSPQGFSNQPQHF. The CDR3 coding sequence is TGTGCCAGTAGTCCCCAAGGCTTCTCTAATCAGCCCCAGCATTTT.

With respect to this clone: Other DNA sequences in the same sample also yield this CDR3. CDR3 sequence: CATSSGPNQPQHF. DNA for the CDR3: TGTGCCACCTCCTCAGGGCCCAATCAGCCCCAGCATTTT. This sequence joins TRBV24-1 and TRBJ1-5; TRBD1 is a possible D gene (5 bases). The ends were cut back, 9 bases at V and 3 bases at J, with 11 bases in the middle. CDR3 size: 13 residues. The germline V gene encodes CDR1 KGHDR and CDR2 SFDVKD.

This clone was observed a handful of times. This chain joins TRBV6-5 and TRBJ2-1; 8 bases align to TRBD2. The germline CDR1 and CDR2 sequences are MNHEY and SVGAGI. The CDR3 loop spans 13 amino acids. J was trimmed by 13 bases and V by 0 bases; bases with no gene match: 5. The CDR3 spells CASSYSAGDSQFF. DNA of the CDR3: TGTGCCAGCAGTTACTCAGCGGGAGACTCCCAGTTCTTC.